These T cell receptor beta chains were read from a single sample in a study of T cell changes during pregnancy in multiple sclerosis. Assay used: immunoSEQ multiplex PCR; TCRdb lists only in-frame clones, some missing. The sample lists 32,000 or so clones; approximately 89% were seen once. Sequencing was performed on CD8+ T cells from peripheral blood mononuclear cells, taken in the first trimester of pregnancy. Source of these receptors: a female donor with multiple sclerosis, enrolled in a pregnancy study. CDR3s include the opening cysteine and the closing phenylalanine or tryptophan. A D gene is named only where the DNA matches it firmly. Clone size is stated in some rows and not others, as once, few, many or a class when expanded.

D	J	size	V	CDR3	DNA
NA	TRBJ1-3	NA	TRBV7-8	CASSLDPLRGSGNTIYF	TGTGCCAGCAGCTTAGATCCCCTCAGGGGCTCTGGAAACACCATATATTTT
TRBD2	TRBJ2-3	once	TRBV19	CASSMLAGGPGDTQYF	TGTGCCAGTAGTATGCTAGCGGGAGGGCCGGGAGATACGCAGTATTTT
TRBD1	TRBJ2-3	NA	TRBV18	CASSWTGPTDTQYF	TGTGCCAGCTCATGGACAGGCCCCACAGATACGCAGTATTTT
TRBD1	TRBJ1-2	NA	TRBV5-1	CASSLVDRVIYGYTF	TGCGCCAGCAGCTTGGTCGACAGGGTCATCTATGGCTACACCTTC
NA	TRBJ2-2	NA	TRBV5-6	CASSLRKDTYTGELFF	TGTGCCAGCAGCTTAAGGAAGGACACTTACACCGGGGAGCTGTTTTTT
TRBD2	TRBJ2-5	NA	TRBV7-9	CASRMTSGRGETQYF	TGTGCCAGCAGAATGACTAGCGGGAGAGGGGAGACCCAGTACTTC
NA	TRBJ2-5	NA	TRBV25-1	CASSETSGEQYF	TGTGCCAGCAGTGAAACTAGTGGGGAGCAGTACTTC
NA	TRBJ1-2	NA	TRBV30	CAWSYSNYGYTF	TGTGCCTGGAGTTACAGCAACTATGGCTACACCTTC
NA	TRBJ1-2	NA	TRBV6-5	CASSSKRGGSYGYTF	TGTGCCAGCAGTTCAAAAAGGGGGGGGAGCTATGGCTACACCTTC
NA	TRBJ2-7	NA	TRBV4-1	CASSQELRGIYEQYF	TGCGCCAGCAGCCAAGAGTTGAGAGGGATCTACGAGCAGTACTTC
NA	TRBJ2-7	NA	TRBV6-1	CASKTGDVYEQYF	TGTGCCAGTAAAACAGGTGACGTCTACGAGCAGTACTTC
NA	TRBJ2-2	once	TRBV5-4	CASSLVLTGELFF	TGTGCCAGCAGCTTGGTCCTTACCGGGGAGCTGTTTTTT
TRBD2	TRBJ2-5	NA	TRBV7-6	CASSLVAGAGETQYF	TGTGCCAGCAGCTTAGTAGCGGGAGCCGGAGAGACCCAGTACTTC
TRBD2	TRBJ2-7	NA	TRBV19	CAAGGGPLSYEQYF	TGTGCCGCCGGGGGGGGGCCTCTATCCTACGAGCAGTACTTC
NA	TRBJ1-1	once	TRBV2	CASRTTDFEAFF	TGTGCCAGCAGGACAACAGATTTTGAAGCTTTCTTT
TRBD1	TRBJ1-5	NA	TRBV7-9	CASSTGQGNQPQHF	TGTGCCAGCAGTACTGGACAGGGCAATCAGCCCCAGCATTTT
TRBD2	TRBJ2-7	few	TRBV15	CATSHGGERSYEQYF	TGTGCCACCAGCCATGGGGGGGAACGCTCCTACGAGCAGTACTTC
TRBD2	TRBJ2-5	NA	TRBV6-6	CASSSGGLETQYF	TGTGCCAGCAGTTCGGGAGGGTTAGAGACCCAGTACTTC
NA	TRBJ2-7	NA	TRBV19	CASSINGGVEQYF	TGTGCCAGTAGTATAAACGGAGGGGTCGAGCAGTACTTC
NA	TRBJ2-1	NA	TRBV27	CASSPPPNYESSYNEQFF	TGTGCCAGCAGTCCCCCACCGAATTATGAGAGCTCCTACAATGAGCAGTTCTTC
NA	TRBJ2-1	NA	TRBV30	CAWSVGLGSEQFF	TGTGCCTGGAGTGTAGGCCTAGGCTCTGAGCAGTTCTTC
TRBD2	TRBJ2-7	NA	TRBV30	CAWGGREVEQYF	TGTGCCTGGGGCGGGAGAGAGGTCGAGCAGTACTTC
TRBD1	TRBJ1-4	NA	TRBV27	CASSTLEPPTGGGINEKLFF	TGTGCCAGCAGTACCCTAGAGCCTCCCACAGGGGGCGGAATTAATGAAAAACTGTTTTTT